The rows below give T cell receptor beta chains drawn from one sample of a study of blood T cell repertoires in COVID-19. Libraries were prepared by immunoSEQ multiplex PCR; TCRdb keeps only in-frame clonotypes and omits some of them. The sample contains a few hundred thousand clones, around 88% of which appear only once. The sequenced sample was peripheral blood. All receptors come from a woman under 40 who had recovered from COVID-19. The CDR3 runs from the conserved cysteine through the conserved F or W. The order of the fields is D gene, J gene, V gene, clone size, CDR3 length, CDR3 DNA, CDR3 protein. A D gene is named only where the DNA matches it firmly. Clone sizes are given selectively: once, few, many, or a class where the clone is expanded.

- TRBJ1-1 TRBV2 - 14 TGTGCCAGCACCGGAGGGATGAGCGACACTGAAGCTTTCTTT CASTGGMSDTEAFF
- TRBJ2-7 TRBV7-2 - 14 TGTGCCAGCAGCTTACAGGGATCGGGCTACGAGCAGTACTTC CASSLQGSGYEQYF
- TRBJ1-5 TRBV4-1 - 16 TGCGCCAGCAGCCAAGTGCGAGGGTCCCGCAATCAGCCCCAGCATTTT CASSQVRGSRNQPQHF
- TRBJ1-5 TRBV28 - 12 TGTGCCAGCGTTCGGGGTGGACAGCCCCAGCATTTT CASVRGGQPQHF
TRBD1 TRBJ1-2 TRBV28 - 14 TGTGCCAGCAGTTTACGGACAGGGGGTTCTGGCTACACCTTC CASSLRTGGSGYTF
TRBD2 TRBJ2-1 TRBV19 - 16 TGTGCCAGTAGTAGATCTAGCGGGGGGGCCTTCAATGAGCAGTTCTTC CASSRSSGGAFNEQFF
TRBD1 TRBJ2-2 TRBV28 - 15 TGTGCCAGCAGTTTAGAACAGGGGATCACCGGGGAGCTGTTTTTT CASSLEQGITGELFF
TRBD1 TRBJ2-5 TRBV19 - 14 TGTGCCAGTAGCCGACAGGGGTACCGGGAGACCCAGTACTTC CASSRQGYRETQYF
TRBD1 TRBJ2-7 TRBV6-5 - 13 TGTGCCAGCAGCACGGACAGGCCCGGCGGGCAGTACTTC CASSTDRPGGQYF
TRBD1 TRBJ2-7 TRBV6-5 - 16 TGTGCCAGCAGTTACTCGGGGACAGGGGAGGACTACGAGCAGTACTTC CASSYSGTGEDYEQYF
TRBD1 TRBJ1-5 TRBV2 once 14 TGTGCCAGCAGCAGCAGGGGGCAAGGTCAGCCCCAGCATTTT CASSSRGQGQPQHF
- TRBJ1-1 TRBV7-2 - 13 TGTGCCAGCAGCTTAGGTCGACAGCTAGAAGCTTTCTTT CASSLGRQLEAFF
- TRBJ1-5 TRBV7-2 - 13 TGTGCCAGCAGCTTAGTAGGCAATCAGCCCCAGCATTTT CASSLVGNQPQHF
TRBD2 TRBJ2-6 TRBV7-6 - 15 TGTGCCAGCAGCCTCAGCGGGGCCGGGGCCAACGTCCTGACTTTC CASSLSGAGANVLTF
- TRBJ2-2 TRBV5-6 - 13 TGTGCCAGCAGCTTGGGACAGACTGGGGAGCTGTTTTTT CASSLGQTGELFF
TRBD2 TRBJ2-6 TRBV5-4 many 18 TGTGCCAGCAGCCTCCCGACTAGCGGGGGCTCTGGGGCCAACGTCCTGACTTTC CASSLPTSGGSGANVLTF
TRBD2 TRBJ2-2 TRBV18 once 17 TGTGCCAGCTCACCGACCGTTGGACTAGCGGGGAAGGGGGAGCTGTTTTTT CASSPTVGLAGKGELFF
TRBD2 TRBJ2-7 TRBV5-1 - 15 TGCGCCAGCAGCCATCTCGGGACTAACTCCTACGAGCAGTACTTC CASSHLGTNSYEQYF
TRBD1 TRBJ2-1 TRBV24-1 - 17 TGTGCCACCAGTGGGACCGGGACAGGGGCCCGCTCGGATGAGCAGTTCTTC CATSGTGTGARSDEQFF
- TRBJ1-2 TRBV12-3/TRBV12-4 - 13 TGTGCCAGCAGTTCGTTTACAGGGCGTGGCTACACCTTC CASSSFTGRGYTF
- TRBJ1-2 TRBV6-6 - 13 TGTGCCAGCAGTTCCTCAGGGGCGGATGGCTACACCTTC CASSSSGADGYTF
TRBD1 TRBJ2-7 TRBV9 - 16 TGTGCCAGCAGCGTAGGTTTCGGGACAGGGGATAGCGAGCAGTACTTC CASSVGFGTGDSEQYF
- TRBJ1-1 TRBV11-3 - 13 TGTGCCAGCAGCTTCAGGGGAGGGACTGAAGCTTTCTTT CASSFRGGTEAFF
TRBD2 TRBJ2-7 TRBV3-1/TRBV3-2 once 14 TGTGCCAGCAGCCTTCGACTAGCGGGGGGGGAGCAGTACTTC CASSLRLAGGEQYF
- TRBJ1-4 TRBV30 - 14 TGTGCCTGGAGTTTATACAGGGATAATGAAAAACTGTTTTTT CAWSLYRDNEKLFF
- TRBJ1-6 TRBV5-1 - 18 TGCGCCAGCAGCTTGGGGGTTGGGGCAGTTCCATATAATTCACCCCTCCACTTT CASSLGVGAVPYNSPLHF
TRBD1 TRBJ2-7 TRBV4-1 - 15 TGCGCCAGCAGCTTCCCGGGACAGGGTCTTTACGAGCAGTACTTC CASSFPGQGLYEQYF
- TRBJ1-2 TRBV12-3/TRBV12-4 - 13 TGTGCCAGCAGTTTTGGGAGGTCGGATGGCTACACCTTC CASSFGRSDGYTF
TRBD1 TRBJ1-1 TRBV9 - 13 TGTGCCAGCAGCCCCCGGGACAGGGAAAGAGCTTTCTTT CASSPRDRERAFF
TRBD2 TRBJ2-5 TRBV3-1/TRBV3-2 - 17 TGTGCCAGCAGCCCTCGGCTAGCGGGGGGGAACCAAGAGACCCAGTACTTC CASSPRLAGGNQETQYF
- TRBJ2-1 TRBV2 - 16 TGTGCCAGCAGTGAACTAGGCGATTCCTCCTACAATGAGCAGTTCTTC CASSELGDSSYNEQFF
- TRBJ2-7 TRBV11-2 - 15 TGTGCCAGCAGCCCCCTCACAGGGCAGATGGGTGAGCAGTACTTC CASSPLTGQMGEQYF
TRBD2 TRBJ2-5 TRBV19 once 15 TGTGCCAGTAGTCCTCGACTAGCGGGGCAAGAGACCCAGTACTTC CASSPRLAGQETQYF
TRBD1 TRBJ2-7 TRBV19 once 15 TGTGCCAGTAGTATTTCCGGGACAGGGGGCGGAGAGCAGTACTTC CASSISGTGGGEQYF
- TRBJ1-1 TRBV28 - 17 TGTGCCAGCAGTGATACTCTTGGTATGGGCCTGAACACTGAAGCTTTCTTT CASSDTLGMGLNTEAFF
TRBD2 TRBJ2-2 TRBV11-2 - 19 TGTGCCAGCAGCTTCCCCCGGAGGATAGCGGGGGAGAACACCGGGGAGCTGTTTTTT CASSFPRRIAGENTGELFF
TRBD1 TRBJ1-2 TRBV28 - 15 TGTGCCAGCAGTCCGCCCGACAGGGCCGCCTCTGGCTACACCTTC CASSPPDRAASGYTF
- TRBJ2-1 TRBV11-3 - 18 TGTGCCAGCAGCTTATCCACCTCCCCGTCTAGCGTTAAGGATGAGCAGTTCTTC CASSLSTSPSSVKDEQFF
TRBD1 TRBJ1-1 TRBV15 - 15 TGTGCCACCAGCAGGAACAGGGGAGGTGGCACTGAAGCTTTCTTT CATSRNRGGGTEAFF
TRBD2 TRBJ2-3 TRBV5-1 - 18 TGCGCCAGCAGCCTCGGGACTAGCGGGGGGCCCGGGACAGATACGCAGTATTTT CASSLGTSGGPGTDTQYF
- TRBJ2-3 TRBV10-3 - 15 TGTGCCATAACCCTGAGGGCAGCTAGCACAGATACGCAGTATTTT CAITLRAASTDTQYF
- TRBJ2-7 TRBV6-5 - 13 TGTGCCAGCAGTATACAGGGCTCCTACGAGCAGTACTTC CASSIQGSYEQYF
- TRBJ2-6 TRBV11-2 - 14 TGTGCCAGCAGCCGGAGTCCTGGGGCCAACGTCCTGACTTTC CASSRSPGANVLTF
TRBD1 TRBJ2-3 TRBV19 many 15 TGTGCCAGTAGTATAGGGGACAGGGAGACAGATACGCAGTATTTT CASSIGDRETDTQYF
TRBD1 TRBJ1-1 TRBV19 - 16 TGTGCCAGTAGTACAGGACAGGGGCCCCTGAACACTGAAGCTTTCTTT CASSTGQGPLNTEAFF
- TRBJ2-5 TRBV2 - 14 TGTGCCAGCAGTGAAAGTTCTATCGAAGAGACCCAGTACTTC CASSESSIEETQYF
TRBD2 TRBJ2-5 TRBV13 - 15 TGTGCCAGCAGCTTAGGCCTGGTAGCGGGGGAGACCCAGTACTTC CASSLGLVAGETQYF
- TRBJ1-1 TRBV27 - 13 TGTGCCAGCAGTTGGGCAGGGAACACTGAAGCTTTCTTT CASSWAGNTEAFF
- TRBJ2-3 TRBV30 - 16 TGTGCCTGGGCAGGGTCCCCGGGCCTCGATACAGATACGCAGTATTTT CAWAGSPGLDTDTQYF
- TRBJ2-5 TRBV20-1 - 11 TGCAGTGCCTTAGCGTATGAGACCCAGTACTTC CSALAYETQYF